A selection of T cell receptor beta chains follows, all from one sample in a study of blood T cell repertoires in COVID-19. Profiled with immunoSEQ multiplex PCR; TCRdb holds only in-frame clones, not every one. The sample records tens of thousands of clones, about 82% being singletons. The sequenced sample was peripheral blood. The receptors come from a human donor in a cohort sampled during active COVID-19. Each CDR3 is given with its conserved first and last residue. D genes are given only for firm matches. Only some rows state a clone size, as once, few, many or a class for expanded clones.

V,D,J,length,size,DNA,CDR3
TRBV5-1,.,TRBJ2-1,15,.,TGCGCCAGCAGCTTGGCCGGGAGTAGCGACAATGAGCAGTTCTTC,CASSLAGSSDNEQFF
TRBV19,.,TRBJ1-4,16,.,TGTGCCAGTATTAGATCCGATCAGGCAACTAATGAAAAACTGTTTTTT,CASIRSDQATNEKLFF
TRBV6-6,.,TRBJ2-7,16,.,TGTGCCAGCAGTTACGGAACGGGCAGGGGCTCCTACGAGCAGTACTTC,CASSYGTGRGSYEQYF
TRBV10-2,TRBD1,TRBJ1-1,15,.,TGCGCCAGCAGTGAAAGATCTGGGACAGGGTATGAAGCTTTCTTT,CASSERSGTGYEAFF
TRBV15,TRBD1,TRBJ2-3,15,.,TGTGCCACCAGTACCCAGGGACAGGGGGCAGATACGCAGTATTTT,CATSTQGQGADTQYF
TRBV19,.,TRBJ2-1,15,.,TGTGCCAGTAGTCCCGACTTGAGCTCCTACAATGAGCAGTTCTTC,CASSPDLSSYNEQFF
TRBV19,.,TRBJ2-7,13,.,TGTGCCAGTAGCACTCCAGGGGACTACGAGCAGTACTTC,CASSTPGDYEQYF
TRBV3-1/TRBV3-2,TRBD1,TRBJ2-2,15,.,TGTGCCAGCAGCACCCGGGACAGCCACACCGGGGAGCTGTTTTTT,CASSTRDSHTGELFF
TRBV10-3,.,TRBJ1-2,15,.,TGTGCCATCAGTGTAGCGGTGGGGGATAGGTATGGCTACACCTTC,CAISVAVGDRYGYTF
TRBV19,TRBD1,TRBJ1-4,14,once,TGTGCCAGTAGTATCGGGACAGTTAATGAAAAACTGTTTTTT,CASSIGTVNEKLFF
TRBV6-5,.,TRBJ2-3,14,.,TGTGCCAGCAGCCCGAACAGTCCGCAGGATACGCAGTATTTT,CASSPNSPQDTQYF
TRBV2,.,TRBJ1-5,13,.,TGTGCCAGCAGGTTTCAGAACAATCAGCCCCAGCATTTT,CASRFQNNQPQHF
TRBV7-8,TRBD1,TRBJ2-2,15,.,TGTGCCAGCAGCCCCGGACAGGGGAGGACCGGGGAGCTGTTTTTT,CASSPGQGRTGELFF
TRBV4-3,.,TRBJ2-7,13,once,TGCGCCAGCAGCCAAGTTCCCCATTACGAGCAGTACTTC,CASSQVPHYEQYF
TRBV21-1,.,TRBJ2-7,14,.,TGTGCCAACGACTACAGGGCGCTGTCCTACGAGCAGTACTTC,CANDYRALSYEQYF
TRBV9,TRBD2,TRBJ2-5,16,.,TGTGCCAGCAGCGTATGGAGCGGGGGGGCCCAAGAGACCCAGTACTTC,CASSVWSGGAQETQYF
TRBV10-3,TRBD1,TRBJ1-4,18,.,TGTGCCATCCGCCGCCGGGACAGGGAGTATCGAACTAATGAAAAACTGTTTTTT,CAIRRRDREYRTNEKLFF
TRBV6-5,.,TRBJ2-7,13,.,TGTGCCAGCAACCCGGGACTTACCTACGAGCAGTACTTC,CASNPGLTYEQYF